This is a list of T cell receptor beta chains from one sample in a study of early stage breast cancer tumors. Data came from immunoSEQ multiplex PCR; TCRdb stores just in-frame clones and leaves some out. The data show approximately 30,000 clones, with about 59% seen just once and 7% to 9.5% held by the top ten. The source material was breast tumor tissue. All receptors come from a person aged 45 to 59 with breast cancer. The CDR3 runs from the conserved cysteine through the conserved F or W. D genes are given only for firm matches. Not every row has a clone size; where given, it reads once, few, many or a size class.

j_call d_call clone_size v_call cdr3_aa cdr3_nt
TRBJ1-4 NA NA TRBV2 CASSEDRVGATNEKLFF TGTGCCAGCAGTGAAGACAGGGTGGGAGCAACTAATGAAAAACTGTTTTTT
TRBJ2-1 TRBD2 NA TRBV10-3 CATGPSGNVNEQFF TGTGCCACCGGACCTAGCGGGAACGTCAATGAGCAGTTCTTC
TRBJ2-7 NA few TRBV6-5 CASSSQPLGPLWQYF TGTGCCAGCAGTTCCCAGCCCTTGGGTCCCTTGTGGCAGTACTTC
TRBJ2-1 TRBD2 NA TRBV23-1 CASSQPRTSGKCSYNEQFF TGCGCCAGCAGTCAACCTAGGACTAGCGGGAAATGCTCCTACAATGAGCAGTTCTTC
TRBJ1-2 NA NA TRBV7-9 CASSPLEAGSYGYTF TGTGCCAGCAGCCCACTCGAAGCAGGCTCCTATGGCTACACCTTC
TRBJ2-1 NA NA TRBV7-2 CASSLAGAVYEQFF TGTGCCAGCAGCTTAGCGGGAGCAGTATATGAGCAGTTCTTC
TRBJ2-3 TRBD2 NA TRBV19 CASSSGSGTDTQYF TGTGCCAGTAGTAGCGGGAGCGGCACAGATACGCAGTATTTT
TRBJ2-7 NA NA TRBV11-2 CASSLVYGRAYEQYF TGTGCCAGCAGCTTAGTCTATGGCAGGGCCTACGAGCAGTACTTC
TRBJ2-6 NA few TRBV7-3 CASSLKGSSSGANVLTF TGTGCCAGCAGCTTAAAGGGCAGTTCCTCTGGGGCCAACGTCCTGACTTTC
TRBJ2-7 NA few TRBV27 CASSPGEVYEQYF TGTGCCAGCAGTCCCGGCGAAGTCTACGAGCAGTACTTC
TRBJ2-1 NA NA TRBV5-4 CASSLTNYNEQFF TGTGCCAGCAGCTTGACTAATTACAATGAGCAGTTCTTC
TRBJ2-3 NA NA TRBV15 CATSRGGTTDTQYF TGTGCCACCAGCAGAGGGGGGACCACAGATACGCAGTATTTT
TRBJ1-2 TRBD1 few TRBV6-1 CASSAEGGRGLYGYTF TGTGCCAGCAGTGCCGAAGGTGGCAGGGGGCTGTATGGCTACACCTTC
TRBJ2-6 NA NA TRBV10-3 CAISESGAGANVLTF TGTGCCATCAGTGAGTCAGGGGCTGGGGCCAACGTCCTGACTTTC
TRBJ1-2 NA NA TRBV9 CASSVAYGGDYGYTF TGTGCCAGCAGCGTAGCTTATGGGGGCGACTATGGCTACACCTTC
TRBJ2-3 TRBD2 few TRBV27 CASFSGGRTDTQYF TGTGCCAGCTTTAGCGGGGGACGCACAGATACGCAGTATTTT
TRBJ1-2 TRBD1 NA TRBV7-8 CASSPRDRGLYGYTF TGTGCCAGCAGCCCCCGGGACAGGGGGCTCTATGGCTACACCTTC
TRBJ2-1 TRBD1 NA TRBV7-2 CASSLDRGPSFNEQFF TGTGCCAGCAGCTTGGACAGGGGTCCTTCCTTCAATGAGCAGTTCTTC
TRBJ2-7 TRBD2 NA TRBV18 CASSRGLAGGPDYEQYF TGTGCCAGCTCACGAGGACTAGCGGGAGGGCCAGACTACGAGCAGTACTTC
TRBJ2-7 NA NA TRBV11-2 CASSSSSYEQYF TGTGCCAGCAGCTCGTCGTCCTACGAGCAGTACTTC
TRBJ2-7 TRBD1 NA TRBV27 CASNTQGAPFDEQYF TGTGCCAGCAATACACAGGGGGCGCCCTTCGACGAGCAGTACTTC
TRBJ2-3 TRBD1 NA TRBV9 CASSAIPVLQGAPADTQYF TGTGCCAGCAGCGCCATTCCCGTTCTACAGGGGGCTCCGGCAGATACGCAGTATTTT
TRBJ2-3 NA NA TRBV7-2 CASSLPGGTTDTQYF TGTGCCAGCAGCTTACCAGGGGGGACCACAGATACGCAGTATTTT
TRBJ2-7 NA medium-sized TRBV29-1 CSVEVLDEQYF TGCAGCGTTGAGGTACTAGACGAGCAGTACTTC
TRBJ2-1 NA NA TRBV18 CASSPGQGLGEQFF TGTGCCAGCTCACCAGGGCAGGGGCTAGGTGAGCAGTTCTTC
TRBJ2-1 NA few TRBV11-3 CASSFSGDSYNEQFF TGTGCCAGCAGCTTCTCAGGGGACTCCTACAATGAGCAGTTCTTC
TRBJ2-7 NA NA TRBV6-7 CASSYGGQSVGEQYF TGTGCCAGCAGTTACGGAGGACAGAGTGTGGGCGAGCAGTACTTC
TRBJ2-5 NA NA TRBV6-1 CATAGQTYQETQYF TGTGCCACCGCGGGACAAACGTACCAAGAGACCCAGTACTTC
TRBJ2-1 TRBD2 medium-sized TRBV19 CASSIGTSGSNEQFF TGTGCCAGTAGTATCGGGACTAGCGGGAGCAATGAGCAGTTCTTC
TRBJ1-1 TRBD1 NA TRBV5-1 CASSLLGTGDTEAFF TGCGCCAGCAGCTTGCTCGGGACAGGGGACACTGAAGCTTTCTTT
TRBJ2-5 NA medium-sized TRBV7-9 CASSLWDQETQYF TGTGCCAGCAGCTTGTGGGACCAAGAGACCCAGTACTTC
TRBJ1-2 TRBD1 few TRBV29-1 CSVEVRTGGAPTGYTF TGCAGCGTTGAAGTCCGGACAGGGGGCGCTCCCACTGGCTACACCTTC